These 21 T cell receptor beta chains were all obtained from the same sample, sequenced in a study of CD8+ T cells in alopecia areata (dated by TCRdb to 2017 to 2018). Library preparation was by the immunoSEQ multiplex PCR assay. For TCR sequencing, RNA was extracted from every sample and reverse transcribed into cDNA to serve as template. In TCRdb, the immuneACCESS table is reduced to in-frame sequences with V and J assigned. These tables do not hold every clone; where another copy was compared, an unresolved V gene accounts for under half, and the others remain unexplained. Recorded for this sample are about 270,000 clones; 50% to 75% of them occurred a single time. Together, the top ten hold around 0.84% of the sample. The sample's treatment or condition label, decoded: oral pan-JAK inhibitor, 5-10 mg twice daily. Specimen: CD4+ T cells sorted from blood, collected at week 52, from a patient treated with tofacitinib. The source is a human donor with alopecia areata.

The V call is TRBV11-2, the J call TRBJ2-5; perhaps D is TRBD1 or TRBD2 (6 bases each). The CDR3 is made up of 14 amino acids. Germline lookup yields CDR1 SGHAT and CDR2 FQNNGV. V was trimmed by 1 base and J by 5 bases, leaving 11 bases between them. CDR3 loop: CASSLVRGLETQYF. The CDR3 DNA reads as TGTGCCAGCAGCTTAGTCCGGGGGCTGGAGACCCAGTACTTC.

The chain carries TRBV29-1 and TRBJ1-1; 8 bases line up with TRBD1. V trimming: 4 bases; J trimming: 0 bases; junction bases outside the gene matches: 7. Germline-derived CDR1 and CDR2 are SQVTM and ANQGSEA. There are 15 residues in the CDR3. The CDR3 DNA reads as TGCAGCGTTGGACAGGGGTTCCAACTGAACACTGAAGCTTTCTTT. This sequence encodes CSVGQGFQLNTEAFF.

The chain is built from TRBV9 and TRBJ1-6; tentatively, D is TRBD1 (6 bases). Trimming removed 4 bases from V and 8 bases from J, with 19 bases in between. Germline V gene sequence: CDR1 SGDLS, CDR2 YYNGEE. The CDR3 spans 16 residues. For the CDR3, the DNA is TGTGCCAGCAGCAGCACGACAGGTGGTAGTGATTCACCCCTCCACTTT. The encoded protein is CASSSTTGGSDSPLHF.

About this clone: An end of the junction differs from the germline gene, which may be a read error. The CDR3 sequence: CASSPPDRVSNYGYTF. CDR3 nucleotide sequence: TGTGCCAGCTCGCCACCCGACAGAGTCTCCAACTATGGCTACACCTTC. This chain connects TRBV18 to TRBJ1-2; a weak D match, TRBD1 (5 bases). There are 16 residues in the CDR3. Germline assignment: CDR1 KGHSH and CDR2 LQKENI.

In its sample, this clone was seen a few times. The chain employs TRBV7-9 and TRBJ1-1; perhaps TRBD1 as D (5 bases). V was pared by 6 bases and J by 10 bases, with 21 bases between. The CDR3 is 14 amino acids. Germline CDR1 SEHNR, CDR2 FQNEAQ (reference sequence). This chain's CDR3 is CASRPTDNEAVAFF. DNA for the CDR3: TGTGCCAGCAGGCCGACAGATAATGAGGCTGTAGCTTTCTTT.

The CDR3 nucleotides are TGTGCCAGCAGCTACCACAGGGGGAGCACCTACGAGCAGTACTTC. Translating gives CASSYHRGSTYEQYF. The chain combines TRBV6-5 with TRBJ2-7, with 8 bases that match TRBD1. CDR1 and CDR2 from the germline V gene are MNHEY and SVGAGI. This CDR3 is 15 amino acids long. V shed 6 bases, J shed 2 bases, and the junction held 9 bases outside the gene matches.

The sample holds a few counts of this clone. The genes are TRBV5-1 and TRBJ1-4, with D uncertain. Germline-derived CDR1 and CDR2 are SGHRS and YFSETQ. CDR3 length: 14 residues. V was shortened by 0 bases and J by 3 bases, with 6 bases between the two germline ends. The CDR3: CASSLESANEKLFF. The CDR3 nucleotides are TGCGCCAGCAGCTTGGAGTCAGCTAATGAAAAACTGTTTTTT.

The chain uses TRBV19 and TRBJ2-2; D might be TRBD2 (5 bases). This CDR3 comprises 14 residues. In germline, CDR1 is LNHDA, CDR2 SQIVND (reference sequence). The ends were cut back, 5 bases at V and 4 bases at J, with 11 bases in the middle. Here the CDR3 DNA reads TGTGCCAGTAGTCCTACTAGTGGCACCGGGGAGCTGTTTTTT. Translation gives CASSPTSGTGELFF.

With regard to this clone: Other DNA sequences from this sample encode an identical CDR3 as well. The chain's CDR3 is CASSPRTASTDTQYF. As DNA, the CDR3 is TGTGCCAGCAGCCCCCGGACGGCCAGCACAGATACGCAGTATTTT. V and J are TRBV9 and TRBJ2-3; the D is unclear. The CDR3 is 15 residues long. Per germline, CDR1 SGDLS and CDR2 YYNGEE. The germline V and J ends were trimmed by 4 bases and 0 bases, with 12 bases remaining between them.

The CDR3 nucleotides are TGCAGCGTTGACAGGGGCCTGTACAATGAGCAGTTCTTC. It is translated as CSVDRGLYNEQFF. The chain recombines TRBV29-1 with TRBJ2-1, with D perhaps TRBD1 (6 bases). V dropped 3 bases and J dropped 4 bases, with 10 bases sitting between them. There are 13 residues in the CDR3. CDR1 and CDR2 (germline): SQVTM, ANQGSEA.

This chain joins TRBV5-4 and TRBJ1-2; no clear D. Between the trimmed V and J ends, which lost 4 bases and 2 bases, there was a span of 9 bases. This CDR3 has 13 residues. Germline loops: CDR1 SGHNT, CDR2 YYREEE (reference sequence). CDR3 in DNA: TGTGCCAGCAGCCTAGGGTCCAACTATGGCTACACCTTC. Translating it yields CASSLGSNYGYTF.

The V gene is TRBV30, the J gene TRBJ1-2, with D tentatively TRBD1 (5 bases). V shed 2 bases and J shed 4 bases, with 11 bases lying between them. The CDR3 contains 13 residues. From germline, CDR1 is GTSNPN and CDR2 SVGIG (reference sequence). The CDR3 DNA sequence: TGTGCCTGGAGTTATAGGGGCGGCTATGGCTACACCTTC. Residues: CAWSYRGGYGYTF.

The gene calls are TRBV29-1 and TRBJ2-3; D might be TRBD1 (5 bases). CDR1 and CDR2 (germline): SQVTM, ANQGSEA. This CDR3 region has 13 residues. V was clipped by 8 bases and J by 0 bases, with 12 bases between them. The CDR3 DNA is TGCAGCACCCGGACATTCAGCACAGATACGCAGTATTTT. Translated, it gives CSTRTFSTDTQYF.

CDR3 protein: CASSPYTQGARGYTF. In DNA form, the CDR3 reads TGTGCCAGCAGTCCCTATACGCAGGGGGCGCGGGGCTACACCTTC. The V call is TRBV27, the J call TRBJ1-2; 8 positions match TRBD1. Germline CDR1 MNHEY, CDR2 SMNVEV (reference sequence). The V and J ends lost 5 bases and 8 bases, in that order; junction bases with no gene match: 13. The CDR3 length is 15 residues.

This clone showed up just a few times. Here the CDR3 DNA reads TGTGCCAGCAGCTTAGGGGCGAAGCTCTCTGGACATTACGAGCAGTACTTC. It is translated as CASSLGAKLSGHYEQYF. V and J are TRBV7-8 and TRBJ2-7; weak D call: TRBD1 (5 bases). With 1 base removed from V and 4 bases from J, the gap between germline ends came to 20 bases. CDR3 length: 17 residues. Germline V gene sequence: CDR1 SGHVS, CDR2 FQNEAQ. The complete variable domain, with remaining parts taken from reference TRBV7-8 and TRBJ2-7, reads GAGVSQSPRYKVAKRGQDVALRCDPISGHVSLFWYQQALGQGPEFLTYFQNEAQLDKSGLPSDRFFAERPEGSVSTLKIQRTQQEDSAVYLCASSLGAKLSGHYEQYFGPGTRLTVT.

V and J are TRBV27 and TRBJ2-1; 7 positions match TRBD1. Germline V gives CDR1 MNHEY, CDR2 SMNVEV (reference sequence). The CDR3 sequence is 16 residues long. Germline trimming cut 5 bases from V and 0 bases from J; bases unmatched to any gene: 7. The DNA for the CDR3 is TGTGCCAGCAGTGGACTGGGACAGAGCTCCTACAATGAGCAGTTCTTC. This translates into CASSGLGQSSYNEQFF.

This chain uses TRBV30 with TRBJ1-1; TRBD1 matches 7 bases. This CDR3 is 13 amino acids long. Germline assignment: CDR1 GTSNPN and CDR2 SVGIG (reference sequence). The trim removed 3 bases at V and 3 bases at J, leaving 4 bases unmatched. The CDR3 nucleotides read TGTGCCTGGAGGGTGACAGGGCACACTGAAGCTTTCTTT. This sequence encodes CAWRVTGHTEAFF.

V is TRBV29-1 and J is TRBJ1-2; 9 bases map to TRBD1. The CDR3 has 13 amino acids. Germline loops: CDR1 SQVTM, CDR2 ANQGSEA. Trimming removed 4 bases from V and 6 bases from J; junction bases left unmatched: 6. The CDR3 loop reads CSVGIQGAHGYTF. The CDR3, as DNA: TGCAGCGTTGGGATACAGGGGGCGCATGGCTACACCTTC.

The CDR3 loop is CASNRGQNQETQYF. The CDR3, as DNA: TGTGCCAGTAACAGGGGACAGAACCAAGAGACCCAGTACTTC. The rearrangement links TRBV19 to TRBJ2-5, with 7 bases fitting TRBD1. V shed 7 bases and J 0 bases; nucleotides not matched to a gene: 5. CDR1 and CDR2 from the germline V gene are LNHDA and SQIVND (reference sequence). The CDR3 has 14 residues.

The rearrangement joins TRBV18 to TRBJ2-7; 7 nucleotides line up with TRBD1. The trim removed 4 bases at V and 0 bases at J, leaving 6 bases unmatched. Germline CDR1 is KGHSH and CDR2 is LQKENI. The CDR3 contains 15 residues. The CDR3 nucleotides read TGTGCCAGCTCACTTGACAGGGTGAACTCCTACGAGCAGTACTTC. Residues: CASSLDRVNSYEQYF.

Comments on this clone: Other DNA sequences from this sample encode an identical CDR3 as well. The rearrangement joins TRBV29-1 to TRBJ2-5, with TRBD1 matching over 7 bases. There are 12 residues in the CDR3. The ends lost 4 bases at V and 5 bases at J; junction bases unmatched: 4. Germline CDR1 SQVTM, CDR2 ANQGSEA. CDR3 residues: CSVVQGVETQYF. CDR3 bases: TGCAGCGTTGTGCAGGGGGTGGAGACCCAGTACTTC.